This is a list of T cell receptor beta chains from one sample in a study of blood T cell repertoires in COVID-19. The data were produced by immunoSEQ multiplex PCR, yet TCRdb's version contains in-frame clones alone and is incomplete. The table includes about 320,000 clones, approximately 91% detected once. Sequenced material: PBMCs or T cells enriched from blood (not recorded which). Every receptor here comes from a woman between 25 and 40 years old who had been exposed to COVID-19. Each CDR3 is given with its conserved first and last residue. A D gene is named only where the DNA matches it firmly. Rows may omit the clone size; those that give it use once, few, many or a size class.

>NA|TRBD2|TRBJ2-5|TRBV13
TGTGCCAGCAGCTTTGAGACTAGCGGGGTTTTGGAGACCCAGTACTTC
CASSFETSGVLETQYF
>NA|NA|TRBJ2-2|TRBV6-2/TRBV6-3
TGTGCCAGCAGCTCAAGTCGGACCGGGGAGCTGTTTTTT
CASSSSRTGELFF
>NA|TRBD1|TRBJ2-7|TRBV4-2
TGTGCCAGCAGCCAAGACCAGGGGGCACTCCTAATGCAGTACTTC
CASSQDQGALLMQYF
>NA|TRBD1|TRBJ1-5|TRBV5-1
TGCGCCAGCAGTAAAACGGGACAGGGCGGCCAGCCCCAGCATTTT
CASSKTGQGGQPQHF
>once|NA|TRBJ1-2|TRBV6-5
TGTGCCAGCAGTTCGCGGGATCCAGGGCGTGGCTACACCTTC
CASSSRDPGRGYTF
>NA|NA|TRBJ2-7|TRBV7-2
TGTGCCAGCAGCTCCCAGGACGGGACCTACGAGCAGTACTTC
CASSSQDGTYEQYF
>NA|NA|TRBJ2-1|TRBV29-1
TGCAGCGGTGGGCCAGTTATGGGGGCGAACTACAATGAGCAGTTCTTC
CSGGPVMGANYNEQFF
>NA|TRBD2|TRBJ2-1|TRBV6-5
TGTGCCAGCAGTCCGACTAGCGGGGGTTACAATGAGCAGTTCTTC
CASSPTSGGYNEQFF
>NA|TRBD1|TRBJ1-2|TRBV18
TGTGCCAGCTCATGGGACAGGCGGGCGGACTATGGCTACACCTTC
CASSWDRRADYGYTF
>NA|NA|TRBJ2-2|TRBV5-6
TGTGCCAGCAGCTTGGAGCTCGGGACTGTTAGTACCACCGGGGAGCTGTTTTTT
CASSLELGTVSTTGELFF
>NA|TRBD2|TRBJ2-2|TRBV6-2/TRBV6-3
TGTGCCAGCAGTTTCCCAGAACTAGCGGTGCTTACCGGGGAGCTGTTTTTT
CASSFPELAVLTGELFF
>NA|NA|TRBJ2-3|TRBV7-3
TGTGCCAGCAGCTTAAGGGGGCTAGGAGATACGCAGTATTTT
CASSLRGLGDTQYF
>NA|TRBD2|TRBJ2-1|TRBV6-5
TGTGCCAGCAGTTACTCTAGCGGGGGCTACAATGAGCAGTTCTTC
CASSYSSGGYNEQFF
>NA|NA|TRBJ2-7|TRBV4-2
TGTGCCAGCAGCCACCGTGCGGGCTACGAGCAGTACTTC
CASSHRAGYEQYF
>NA|TRBD1|TRBJ1-1|TRBV27
TGTGCCAGCCATGGGACAGGGGATGCGAACACTGAAGCTTTCTTT
CASHGTGDANTEAFF
>NA|NA|TRBJ1-2|TRBV7-2
TGTGCCAGGATGAACGGGGTCGGCGGCTACACCTTC
CARMNGVGGYTF
>NA|NA|TRBJ1-2|TRBV15
TGTGCCACCAGCACCGGGGTATTGGACTATGGCTACACCTTC
CATSTGVLDYGYTF
>NA|TRBD1|TRBJ1-6|TRBV7-6
TGTGCCAGCAGCTTTCGGGACAGGGATAATTCACCCCTCCACTTT
CASSFRDRDNSPLHF
>NA|NA|TRBJ1-1|TRBV7-3
TGTGCCAGCAGGGTCCAGATGGACAGTGAAGCTTTCTTT
CASRVQMDSEAFF
>NA|NA|TRBJ1-2|TRBV5-1
TGCGCCAGCAGCTTGGGGTACACACCTGCCTTTAAAAACTATGGCTACACCTTC
CASSLGYTPAFKNYGYTF
>few|TRBD1|TRBJ1-2|TRBV24-1
TGTGCCACCAGTGAGGGGACAGGGGGAGTTGATGGCTACACCTTC
CATSEGTGGVDGYTF
>NA|NA|TRBJ2-7|TRBV4-1
TGCGCCAGCAGCCTTCTGGTTGGAGGGGGCAAGTACGAGCAGTACTTC
CASSLLVGGGKYEQYF
>NA|NA|TRBJ1-2|TRBV3-1/TRBV3-2
TGTGCGGCGGAGGGAGCTAACTATGGCTACACCTTC
CAAEGANYGYTF
>few|NA|TRBJ1-3|TRBV7-3
TGTGCCAGCAGCTTAGGTCCCAGCTCTGGAAACACCATATATTTT
CASSLGPSSGNTIYF
>few|NA|TRBJ1-1|TRBV5-1
TGCGCCAGCAGCGGAGATATGAACACTGAAGCTTTCTTT
CASSGDMNTEAFF
>NA|TRBD2|TRBJ2-5|TRBV7-6
TGTGCCAGCAGCCCCGCGGGGACTAGCGCCGTGAAGACCCAGTACTTC
CASSPAGTSAVKTQYF
>NA|NA|TRBJ2-3|TRBV2
TGTGCCAGCAGTGTGTGGGACTCCACAGATACGCAGTATTTT
CASSVWDSTDTQYF
>NA|NA|TRBJ1-2|TRBV7-2
TGTGCCAGCAGCTCCCAGGGCTACACCTTC
CASSSQGYTF
>NA|TRBD1|TRBJ1-2|TRBV9
TGTGCCAGCAGCCCACCGGGACAGGGGAACTATGGCTACACCTTC
CASSPPGQGNYGYTF
>NA|NA|TRBJ2-3|TRBV9
TGTGCCAGCAGCGGAGGGATCGGCGCAGATACGCAGTATTTT
CASSGGIGADTQYF
>NA|NA|TRBJ2-2|TRBV3-1/TRBV3-2
TGTGCCAGCAGCAGGGGTTACAAGGGGACCGGGGAGCTGTTTTTT
CASSRGYKGTGELFF
>NA|NA|TRBJ1-6|TRBV3-1/TRBV3-2
TGTGCCAGCAGCCAAGTCGGTAATTCACCCCTCCACTTT
CASSQVGNSPLHF
>once|NA|TRBJ1-1|TRBV30
TGTGCCTGGAGTACGGTGTCCGGGGGTGAAGCTTTCTTT
CAWSTVSGGEAFF
>NA|NA|TRBJ1-2|TRBV5-1
TGCGCCAGCAGCTTGGCAAGGACAGTCTATGGCTACACCTTC
CASSLARTVYGYTF
>NA|NA|TRBJ2-1|TRBV7-9
TGTGCCAGCAGCTTAAGCACCTCCGGGTATGAGCAGTTCTTC
CASSLSTSGYEQFF
>NA|TRBD2|TRBJ2-1|TRBV11-3
TGTGCCAGCAGCTTACACGCGGGGGGGCCCATTGAGCAGTTCTTC
CASSLHAGGPIEQFF
>once|TRBD1|TRBJ1-2|TRBV7-3
TGTGCCAGCAGCTTGGAGACAGGGCTGGGCTACACCTTC
CASSLETGLGYTF
>NA|TRBD1|TRBJ2-7|TRBV5-1
TGCGCCAGCAGCTTTGCCAGGGGGCAGGAGCAGTACTTC
CASSFARGQEQYF
>NA|NA|TRBJ1-3|TRBV5-4
TGTGCCAGCAGCACCGGAGCTGGAAACACCATATATTTT
CASSTGAGNTIYF
>NA|TRBD1|TRBJ1-1|TRBV2
TGTGCCAGCAGGCAACAGGGGATCAACACTGAAGCTTTCTTT
CASRQQGINTEAFF
>NA|NA|TRBJ1-1|TRBV2
TGTGCCAGCAGTGGGGGGGGAAGGGGCACTGAAGCTTTCTTT
CASSGGGRGTEAFF
>NA|NA|TRBJ1-3|TRBV7-8
TGTGCCAGGGGGAGAGGAAACACCATATATTTT
CARGRGNTIYF
>NA|NA|TRBJ2-5|TRBV12-3/TRBV12-4
TGTGCCAGCAGTTTGGGGGCAAAAGAGACCCAGTACTTC
CASSLGAKETQYF
>once|NA|TRBJ2-5|TRBV27
TGTGCCAGCAGTTTACGGGACTCCCAAGAGACCCAGTACTTC
CASSLRDSQETQYF
>NA|NA|TRBJ2-1|TRBV15
TGTGCCACCAGCAGAGAAGTGAAGCTAACTACCTACAATGAGCAGTTCTTC
CATSREVKLTTYNEQFF
>NA|TRBD1|TRBJ1-2|TRBV13
TGTGCCAGCAGCTTACAGGGGGCTGCTGGCTACACCTTC
CASSLQGAAGYTF
>NA|NA|TRBJ1-5|TRBV5-1
TGCGCCAGCAGCTTGGAAGGGGGTAATCAGCCCCAGCATTTT
CASSLEGGNQPQHF
>once|TRBD1|TRBJ1-2|TRBV25-1
TGTGCCAGCAGTGAGACAGGGGGCGGACGCTATGGCTACACCTTC
CASSETGGGRYGYTF
>NA|NA|TRBJ2-7|TRBV6-5
TGTGCCAGCACCCACTCAGGGGATATCGACGAGCAGTACTTC
CASTHSGDIDEQYF